This T cell receptor beta chain was sequenced during a study of T-cell memory formation after mild COVID-19. Study findings and constraints: Of the contracting clones, CD4+ ones lay mainly in CM and EM, and CD8+ ones in EMRA. Nothing showed for sure that second-wave clones peaking on day 37 were SARS-CoV-2 specific.

Note on this clonotype: Its antigen remains unknown. The missing conserved phenylalanine or tryptophan at the end of this CDR3 makes a read error likely.

Trimming stripped 6 bases from V and 9 bases from J, with 10 bases between. The CDR3 covers 10 residues. Germline assignment: CDR1 DFQATT and CDR2 SNEGSKA (reference sequence). TCRdb called the 5' RACE reads again in MiXCR, with one record for every CDR3 protein. The repertoire holds 470,000 or so distinct CDR3 sequences, with approximately 23% as singletons. The specimen was PBMCs or a T cell subset sorted from them (not recorded which). The origin of this receptor is an adult woman who had mild COVID-19 (a few samples of this study predate the infection). Cell type and time point are not known. The chain couples TRBV20-1 to TRBJ2-3; D is perhaps TRBD1 (5 bases). As DNA, the CDR3 is TGCAGTGCATCCAGGGCCACGCAGTATTTA. The encoded protein is CSASRATQYL.